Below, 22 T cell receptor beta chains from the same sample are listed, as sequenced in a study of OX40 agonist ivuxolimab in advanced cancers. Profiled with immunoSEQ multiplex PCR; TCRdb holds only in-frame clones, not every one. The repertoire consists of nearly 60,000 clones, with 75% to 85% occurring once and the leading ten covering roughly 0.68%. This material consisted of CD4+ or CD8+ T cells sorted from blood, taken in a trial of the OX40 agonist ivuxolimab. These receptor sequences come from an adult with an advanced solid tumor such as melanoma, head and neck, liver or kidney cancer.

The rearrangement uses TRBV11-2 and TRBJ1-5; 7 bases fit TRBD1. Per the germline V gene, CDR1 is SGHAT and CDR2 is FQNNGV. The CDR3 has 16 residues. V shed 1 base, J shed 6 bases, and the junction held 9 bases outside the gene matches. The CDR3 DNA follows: TGTGCCAGCAGCTTAGGCGCAGGGGGTCGCGGTCAGCCCCAGCATTTT. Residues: CASSLGAGGRGQPQHF. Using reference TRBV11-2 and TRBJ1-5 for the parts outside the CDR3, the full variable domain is EAGVAQSPRYKIIEKRQSVAFWCNPISGHATLYWYQQILGQGPKLLIQFQNNGVVDDSQLPKDRFSAERLKGVDSTLKIQPAKLEDSAVYLCASSLGAGGRGQPQHFGDGTRLSIL.

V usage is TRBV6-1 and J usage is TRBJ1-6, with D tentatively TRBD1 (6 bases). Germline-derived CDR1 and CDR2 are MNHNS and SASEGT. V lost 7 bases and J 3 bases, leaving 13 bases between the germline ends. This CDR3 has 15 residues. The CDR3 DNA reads TGTGCCAGCAACAACAGGGCCGACTATAATTCACCCCTCCACTTT. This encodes CASNNRADYNSPLHF.

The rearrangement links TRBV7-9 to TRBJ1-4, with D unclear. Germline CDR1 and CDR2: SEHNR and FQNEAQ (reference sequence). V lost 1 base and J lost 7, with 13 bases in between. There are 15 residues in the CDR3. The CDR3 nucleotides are TGTGCCAGCAGCTTAGATTCCGGGGTTCGTGAAAAACTGTTTTTT. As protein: CASSLDSGVREKLFF.

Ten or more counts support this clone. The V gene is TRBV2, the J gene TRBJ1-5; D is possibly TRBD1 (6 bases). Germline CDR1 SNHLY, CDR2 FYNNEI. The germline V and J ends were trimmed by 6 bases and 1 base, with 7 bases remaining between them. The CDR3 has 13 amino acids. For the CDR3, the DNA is TGTGCCAGCAGAGGACAGAGCAATCAGCCCCAGCATTTT. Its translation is CASRGQSNQPQHF.

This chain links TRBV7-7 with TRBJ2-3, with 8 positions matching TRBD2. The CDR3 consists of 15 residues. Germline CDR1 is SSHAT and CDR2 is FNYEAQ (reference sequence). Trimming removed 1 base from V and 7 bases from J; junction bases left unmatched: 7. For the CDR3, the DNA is TGTGCCAGCAGCTTAGGATCGGGGGGGCCTCATACGCAGTATTTT. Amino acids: CASSLGSGGPHTQYF.

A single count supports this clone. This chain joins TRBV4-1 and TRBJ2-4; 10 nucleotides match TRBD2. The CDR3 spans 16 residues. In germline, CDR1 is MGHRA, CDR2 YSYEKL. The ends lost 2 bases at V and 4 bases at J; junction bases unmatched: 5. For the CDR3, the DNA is TGCGCCAGCAGCCAAACCCGACTAGCGGGTAAAAACATTCAGTACTTC. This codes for CASSQTRLAGKNIQYF.

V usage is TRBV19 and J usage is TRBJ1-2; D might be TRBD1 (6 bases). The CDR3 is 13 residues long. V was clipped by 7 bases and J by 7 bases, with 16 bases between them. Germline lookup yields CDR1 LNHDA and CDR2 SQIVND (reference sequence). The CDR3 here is CASTERGDGGYTF. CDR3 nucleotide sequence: TGTGCCAGTACCGAAAGGGGGGACGGTGGCTACACCTTC.

CDR3 in DNA: TGTGCCACCAGCGGAGGCGGGGCCCAAGAGACCCAGTACTTC. This sequence encodes CATSGGGAQETQYF. The chain couples TRBV15 to TRBJ2-5, with a weak D call TRBD2 (6 bases). V was trimmed by 5 bases and J by 1 base, leaving 11 bases between them. Germline V CDR1 and CDR2: LNHNV, YYDKDF (reference sequence). The CDR3 spans 14 residues.

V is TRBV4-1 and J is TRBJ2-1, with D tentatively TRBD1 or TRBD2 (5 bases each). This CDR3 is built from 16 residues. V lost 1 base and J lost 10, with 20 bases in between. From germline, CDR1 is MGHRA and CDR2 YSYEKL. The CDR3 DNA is TGCGCCAGCAGCCAAGTCGGGGCAGGGTCAGGGTACGAGCAGTTCTTC. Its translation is CASSQVGAGSGYEQFF.

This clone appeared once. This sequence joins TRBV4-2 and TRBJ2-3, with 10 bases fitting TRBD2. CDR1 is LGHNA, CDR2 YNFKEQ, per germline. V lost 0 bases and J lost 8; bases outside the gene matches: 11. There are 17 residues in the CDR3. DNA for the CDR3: TGTGCCAGCAGCCAAGATTTATGGTCGAGCGGGGGGGTTACGCAGTATTTT. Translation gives CASSQDLWSSGGVTQYF.

The CDR3 DNA sequence: TGTGCCAGCAGCCAAGATCCCAGTCGCAATCAGCCCCAGCATTTT. This sequence encodes CASSQDPSRNQPQHF. This chain joins TRBV4-2 and TRBJ1-5; D is unresolved. Germline V gene data show CDR1 as LGHNA and CDR2 as YNFKEQ. This CDR3 spans 15 amino acids. V lost 0 bases and J lost 2, with 8 bases in between.

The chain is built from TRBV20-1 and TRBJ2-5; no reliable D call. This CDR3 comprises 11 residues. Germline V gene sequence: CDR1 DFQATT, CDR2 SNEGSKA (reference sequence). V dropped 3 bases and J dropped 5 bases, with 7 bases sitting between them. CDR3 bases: TGCAGTGCTAGCCTTTCGGAGACCCAGTACTTC. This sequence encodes CSASLSETQYF.

The CDR3 loop reads CASSLGVMSDTEAFF. CDR3 coding DNA: TGCGCCAGCAGCTTGGGGGTCATGTCGGACACTGAAGCTTTCTTT. The chain joins TRBV5-1 to TRBJ1-1; D gene ambiguous. CDR1 and CDR2 from the germline V gene are SGHRS and YFSETQ. Trimming took off 0 bases at V and 3 bases at J, with 12 bases between the two ends. The CDR3 is 15 amino acids.

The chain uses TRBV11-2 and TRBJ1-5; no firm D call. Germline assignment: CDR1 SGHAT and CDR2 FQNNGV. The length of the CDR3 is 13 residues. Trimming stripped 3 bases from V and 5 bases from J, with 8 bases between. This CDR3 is CASSLTSYQPQHF. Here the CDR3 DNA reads TGTGCCAGCAGCTTGACTTCGTATCAGCCCCAGCATTTT.

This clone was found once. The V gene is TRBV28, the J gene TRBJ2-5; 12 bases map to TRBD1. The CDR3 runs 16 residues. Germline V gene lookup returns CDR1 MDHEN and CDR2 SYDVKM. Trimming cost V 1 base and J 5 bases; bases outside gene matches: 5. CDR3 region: CASSLSGTGGSETQYF. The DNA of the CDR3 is TGTGCCAGCAGTTTATCCGGGACAGGGGGCTCGGAGACCCAGTACTTC.

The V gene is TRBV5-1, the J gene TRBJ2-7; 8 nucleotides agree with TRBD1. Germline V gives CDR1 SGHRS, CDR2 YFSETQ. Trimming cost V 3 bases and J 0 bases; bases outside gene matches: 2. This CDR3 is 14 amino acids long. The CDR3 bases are TGCGCCAGCAGCTCAACAGGGGGCTCCTACGAGCAGTACTTC. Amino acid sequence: CASSSTGGSYEQYF.

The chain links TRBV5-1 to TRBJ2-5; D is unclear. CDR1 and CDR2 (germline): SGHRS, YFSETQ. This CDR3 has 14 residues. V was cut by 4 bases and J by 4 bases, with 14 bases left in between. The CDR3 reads CASSDELPPETQYF. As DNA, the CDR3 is TGCGCCAGCAGCGATGAGCTCCCCCCAGAGACCCAGTACTTC.

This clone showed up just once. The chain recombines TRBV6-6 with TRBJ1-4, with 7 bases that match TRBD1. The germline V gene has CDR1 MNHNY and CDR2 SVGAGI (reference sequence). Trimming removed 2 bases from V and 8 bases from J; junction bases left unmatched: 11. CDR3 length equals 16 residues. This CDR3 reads CASSYTNRGGEEKLFF. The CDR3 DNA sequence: TGTGCCAGCAGTTACACCAACAGGGGAGGAGAAGAAAAACTGTTTTTT.

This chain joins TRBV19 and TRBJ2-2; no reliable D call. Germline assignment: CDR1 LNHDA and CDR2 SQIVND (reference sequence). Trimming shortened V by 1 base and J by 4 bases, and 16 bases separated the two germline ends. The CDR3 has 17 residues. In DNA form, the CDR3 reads TGTGCCAGTAGTATAGTGGCTTCCGGTTCGAGCACCGGGGAGCTGTTTTTT. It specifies CASSIVASGSSTGELFF.

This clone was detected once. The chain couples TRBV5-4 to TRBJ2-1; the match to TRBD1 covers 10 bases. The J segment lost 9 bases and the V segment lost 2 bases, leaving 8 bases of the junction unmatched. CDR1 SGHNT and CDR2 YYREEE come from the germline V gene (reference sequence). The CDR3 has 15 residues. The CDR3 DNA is TGTGCCAGCAGCTTATCCGGGACAGGGGCAGGTGAGCAGTTCTTC. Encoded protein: CASSLSGTGAGEQFF. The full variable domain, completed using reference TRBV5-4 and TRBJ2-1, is ETGVTQSPTHLIKTRGQQVTLRCSSQSGHNTVSWYQQALGQGPQFIFQYYREEENGRGNFPPRFSGLQFPNYSSELNVNALELDDSALYLCASSLSGTGAGEQFFGPGTRLTVL.

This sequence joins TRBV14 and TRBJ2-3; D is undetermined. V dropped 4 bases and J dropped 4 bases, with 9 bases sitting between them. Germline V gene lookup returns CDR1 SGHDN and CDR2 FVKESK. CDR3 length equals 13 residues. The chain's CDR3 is CASSRGWADTQYF. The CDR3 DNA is TGTGCCAGCAGCCGTGGGTGGGCAGATACGCAGTATTTT.

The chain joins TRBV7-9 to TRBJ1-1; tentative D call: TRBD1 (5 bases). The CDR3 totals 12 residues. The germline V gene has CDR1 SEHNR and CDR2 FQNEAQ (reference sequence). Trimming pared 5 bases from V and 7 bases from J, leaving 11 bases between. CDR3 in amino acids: CASSRLGVEAFF. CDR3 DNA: TGTGCCAGCAGCCGCCTGGGGGTTGAAGCTTTCTTT.